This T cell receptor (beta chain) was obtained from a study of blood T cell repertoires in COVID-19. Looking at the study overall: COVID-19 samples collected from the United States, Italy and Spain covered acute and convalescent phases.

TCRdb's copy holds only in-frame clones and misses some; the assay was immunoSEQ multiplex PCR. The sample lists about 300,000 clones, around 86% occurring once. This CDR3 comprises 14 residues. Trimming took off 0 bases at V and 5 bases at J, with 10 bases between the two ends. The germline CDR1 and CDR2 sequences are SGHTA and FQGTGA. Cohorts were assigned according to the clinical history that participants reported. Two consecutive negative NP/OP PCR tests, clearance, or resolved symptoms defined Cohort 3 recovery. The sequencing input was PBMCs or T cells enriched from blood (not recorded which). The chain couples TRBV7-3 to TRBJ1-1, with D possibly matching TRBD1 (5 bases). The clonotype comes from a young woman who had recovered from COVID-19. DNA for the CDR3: TGTGCCAGCAGCTTAACTCTGGGGGGGACTGAAGCTTTCTTT. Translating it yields CASSLTLGGTEAFF.